This TCR beta chain was sequenced for a study of persistence of HIV-infected CD4 T cells. Study context: A median of 8 years of suppressive ART preceded sampling.

Anti-CD3/anti-CD28 beads served as a nonspecific positive control stimulus. CD4+ T cells upregulating both CD40 ligand and CD69 were sorted as responding cells. Undetectable plasma HIV-1 RNA below 50 copies/mL lasted at least 4 years. A roughly 20-hour stimulation of CD8-depleted PBMCs used anti-CD28/CD49d costimulation, CD40-blocking antibody and enfuvirtide. Germline-derived CDR1 and CDR2 are MNHEY and SMNVEV (reference sequence). The CDR3 has 14 residues. The V segment lost 3 bases and the J segment 6 bases; nucleotides outside the gene matches: 6. Sequencing used immunoSEQ version 4 in survey mode. This table comes from immunoSEQ multiplex PCR, and its TCRdb copy is limited to in-frame clones, with some not included. The table shows around 45,000 clones, with approximately 89% occurring only once. A remark on this clone: Its specificity is unknown.

This receptor was obtained from an adult man with HIV who was CMV-seropositive. This chain joins TRBV27 and TRBJ2-3; 7 nucleotides agree with TRBD1. Sample: CD4+ T cells sorted from PBMCs after approximately 19-hour stimulation, taken from a patient who received antiretroviral therapy. DNA of the CDR3: TGTGCCAGCAGTTTTGGCAGGGGGTGGGATACGCAGTATTTT. Translating it yields CASSFGRGWDTQYF.